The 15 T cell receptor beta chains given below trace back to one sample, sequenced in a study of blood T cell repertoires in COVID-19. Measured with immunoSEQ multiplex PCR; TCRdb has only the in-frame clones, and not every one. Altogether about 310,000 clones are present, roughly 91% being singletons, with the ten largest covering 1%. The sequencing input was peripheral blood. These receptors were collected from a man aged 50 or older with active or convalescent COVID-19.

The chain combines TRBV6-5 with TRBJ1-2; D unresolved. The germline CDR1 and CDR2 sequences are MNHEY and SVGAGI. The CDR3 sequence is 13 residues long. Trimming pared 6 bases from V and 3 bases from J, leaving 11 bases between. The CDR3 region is CASRVGGDYGYTF. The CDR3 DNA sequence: TGTGCCAGCAGAGTGGGTGGAGACTATGGCTACACCTTC.

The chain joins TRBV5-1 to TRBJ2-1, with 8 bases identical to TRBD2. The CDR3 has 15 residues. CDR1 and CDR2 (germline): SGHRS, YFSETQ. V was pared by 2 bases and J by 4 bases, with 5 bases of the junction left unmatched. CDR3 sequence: CASSLRGGQYNEQFF. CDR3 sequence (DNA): TGCGCCAGCAGCTTACGGGGGGGTCAATACAATGAGCAGTTCTTC. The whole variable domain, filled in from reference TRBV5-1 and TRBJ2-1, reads KAGVTQTPRYLIKTRGQQVTLSCSPISGHRSVSWYQQTPGQGLQFLFEYFSETQRNKGNFPGRFSGRQFSNSRSEMNVSTLELGDSALYLCASSLRGGQYNEQFFGPGTRLTVL.

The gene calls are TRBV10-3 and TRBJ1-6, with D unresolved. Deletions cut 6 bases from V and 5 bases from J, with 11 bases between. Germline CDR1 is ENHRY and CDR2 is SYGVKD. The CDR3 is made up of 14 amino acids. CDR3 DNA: TGTGCCATCAGAGCCCCGATTAATAATTCACCCCTCCACTTT. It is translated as CAIRAPINNSPLHF.

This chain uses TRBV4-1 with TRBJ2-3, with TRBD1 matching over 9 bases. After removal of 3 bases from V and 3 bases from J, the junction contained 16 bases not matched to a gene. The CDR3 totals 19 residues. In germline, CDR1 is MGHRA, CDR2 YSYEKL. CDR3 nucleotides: TGCGCCAGCAGCCAGATGTTGATCTCTGGGACAGGGAGAACAGATACGCAGTATTTT. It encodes CASSQMLISGTGRTDTQYF.

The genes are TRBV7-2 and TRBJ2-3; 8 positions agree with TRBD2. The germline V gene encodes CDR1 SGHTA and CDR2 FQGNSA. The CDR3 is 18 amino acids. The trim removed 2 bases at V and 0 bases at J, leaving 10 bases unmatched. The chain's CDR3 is CASSLWSGGATSTDTQYF. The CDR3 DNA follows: TGTGCCAGCAGCTTATGGAGCGGGGGCGCCACTAGCACAGATACGCAGTATTTT.

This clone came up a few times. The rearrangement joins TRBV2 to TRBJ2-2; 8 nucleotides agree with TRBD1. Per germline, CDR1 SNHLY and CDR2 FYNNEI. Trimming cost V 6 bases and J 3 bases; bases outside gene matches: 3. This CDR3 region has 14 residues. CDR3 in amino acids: CASRDREHTGELFF. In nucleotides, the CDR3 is TGTGCCAGCAGGGACAGGGAACACACCGGGGAGCTGTTTTTT. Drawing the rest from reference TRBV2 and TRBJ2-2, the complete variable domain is EPEVTQTPSHQVTQMGQEVILRCVPISNHLYFYWYRQILGQKVEFLVSFYNNEISEKSEIFDDQFSVERPDGSNFTLKIRSTKLEDSAMYFCASRDREHTGELFFGEGSRLTVL.

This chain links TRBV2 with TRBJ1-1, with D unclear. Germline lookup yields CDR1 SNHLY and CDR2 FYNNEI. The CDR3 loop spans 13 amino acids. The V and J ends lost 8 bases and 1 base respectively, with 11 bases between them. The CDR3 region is CASGKEGNTEAFF. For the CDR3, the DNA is TGTGCCAGCGGGAAAGAGGGGAACACTGAAGCTTTCTTT.

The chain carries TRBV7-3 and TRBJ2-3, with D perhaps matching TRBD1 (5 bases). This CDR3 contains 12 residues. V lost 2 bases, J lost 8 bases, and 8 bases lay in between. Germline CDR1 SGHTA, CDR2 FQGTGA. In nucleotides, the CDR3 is TGTGCCAGCAGCTTAGGGCAGGGTACGCAGTATTTT. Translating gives CASSLGQGTQYF. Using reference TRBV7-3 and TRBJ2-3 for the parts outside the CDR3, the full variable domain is GAGVSQTPSNKVTEKGKYVELRCDPISGHTALYWYRQSLGQGPEFLIYFQGTGAADDSGLPNDRFFAVRPEGSVSTLKIQRTERGDSAVYLCASSLGQGTQYFGPGTRLTVL.

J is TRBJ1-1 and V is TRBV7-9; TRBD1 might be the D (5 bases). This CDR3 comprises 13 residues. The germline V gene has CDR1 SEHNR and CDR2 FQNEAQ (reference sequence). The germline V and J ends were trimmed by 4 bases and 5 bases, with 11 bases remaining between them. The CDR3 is CASSYTGGTEAFF. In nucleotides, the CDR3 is TGTGCCAGCAGCTATACCGGGGGGACTGAAGCTTTCTTT. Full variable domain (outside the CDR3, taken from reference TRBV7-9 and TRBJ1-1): DTGVSQNPRHKITKRGQNVTFRCDPISEHNRLYWYRQTLGQGPEFLTYFQNEAQLEKSRLLSDRFSAERPKGSFSTLEIQRTEQGDSAMYLCASSYTGGTEAFFGQGTRLTVV.

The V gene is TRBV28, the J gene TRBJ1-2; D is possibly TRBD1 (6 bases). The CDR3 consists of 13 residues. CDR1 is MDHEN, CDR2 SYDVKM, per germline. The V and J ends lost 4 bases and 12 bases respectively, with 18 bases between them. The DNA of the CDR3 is TGTGCCAGCAGTTCCACAGGGATCTGGAATGACACCTTC. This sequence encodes CASSSTGIWNDTF.

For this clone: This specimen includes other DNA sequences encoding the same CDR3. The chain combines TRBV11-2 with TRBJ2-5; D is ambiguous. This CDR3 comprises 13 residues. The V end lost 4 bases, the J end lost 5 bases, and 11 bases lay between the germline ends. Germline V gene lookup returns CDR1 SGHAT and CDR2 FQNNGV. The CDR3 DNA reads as TGTGCCAGCAGCTCACCAACGGGTGAGACCCAGTACTTC. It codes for CASSSPTGETQYF.

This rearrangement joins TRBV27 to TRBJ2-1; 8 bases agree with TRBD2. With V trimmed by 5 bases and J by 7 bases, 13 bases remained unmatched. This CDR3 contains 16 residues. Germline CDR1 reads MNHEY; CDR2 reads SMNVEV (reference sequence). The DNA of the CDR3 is TGTGCCAGCAGTCCTTACGGGACTAGAGGATTAAATGAGCAGTTCTTC. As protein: CASSPYGTRGLNEQFF.

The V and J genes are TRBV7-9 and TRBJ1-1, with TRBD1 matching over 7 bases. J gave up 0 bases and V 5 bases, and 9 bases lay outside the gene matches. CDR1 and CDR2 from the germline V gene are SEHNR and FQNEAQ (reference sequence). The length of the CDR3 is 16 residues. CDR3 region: CASSPRVGQLNTEAFF. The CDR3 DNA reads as TGTGCCAGCAGCCCTAGGGTGGGACAGCTGAACACTGAAGCTTTCTTT.

The CDR3 DNA follows: TGTGCCACCGACACGACGTTCTATGGCTACACCTTC. This codes for CATDTTFYGYTF. V is TRBV28 and J is TRBJ1-2; no definite D call. Trimming left V 10 bases short and J 4 bases short, with 13 bases between. The CDR3 has 12 residues. Germline V gene lookup returns CDR1 MDHEN and CDR2 SYDVKM.

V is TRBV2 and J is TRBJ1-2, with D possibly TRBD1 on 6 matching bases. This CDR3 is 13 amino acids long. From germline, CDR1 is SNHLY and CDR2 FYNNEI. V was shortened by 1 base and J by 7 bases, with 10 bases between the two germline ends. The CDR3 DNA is TGTGCCAGCAGTGAAGTACAGGGTGGTGGCTACACCTTC. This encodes CASSEVQGGGYTF.